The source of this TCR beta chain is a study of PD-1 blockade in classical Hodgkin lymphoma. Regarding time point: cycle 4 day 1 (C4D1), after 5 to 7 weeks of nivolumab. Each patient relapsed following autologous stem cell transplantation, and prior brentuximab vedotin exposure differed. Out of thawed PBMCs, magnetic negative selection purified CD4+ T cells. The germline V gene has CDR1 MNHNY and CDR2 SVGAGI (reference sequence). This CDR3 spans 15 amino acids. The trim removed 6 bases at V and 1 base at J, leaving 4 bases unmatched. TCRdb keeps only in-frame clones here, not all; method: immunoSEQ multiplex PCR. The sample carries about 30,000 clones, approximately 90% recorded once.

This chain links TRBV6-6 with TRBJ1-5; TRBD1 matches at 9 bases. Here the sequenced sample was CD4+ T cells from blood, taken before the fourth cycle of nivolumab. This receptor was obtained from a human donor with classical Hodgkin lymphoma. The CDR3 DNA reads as TGTGCCAGCAGCTCAACAGGGGGCAGCAATCAGCCCCAGCATTTT. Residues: CASSSTGGSNQPQHF.